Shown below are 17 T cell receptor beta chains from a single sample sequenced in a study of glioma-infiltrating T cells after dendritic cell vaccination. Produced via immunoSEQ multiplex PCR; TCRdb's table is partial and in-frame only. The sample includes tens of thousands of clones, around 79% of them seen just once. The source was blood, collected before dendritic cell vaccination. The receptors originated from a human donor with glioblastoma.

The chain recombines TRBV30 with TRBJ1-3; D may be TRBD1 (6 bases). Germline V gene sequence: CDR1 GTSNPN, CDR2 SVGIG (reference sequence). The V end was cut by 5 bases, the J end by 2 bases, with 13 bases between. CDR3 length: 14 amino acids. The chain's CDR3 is CAWLSGAAGNTIYF. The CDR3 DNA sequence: TGTGCCTGGCTCTCAGGGGCGGCTGGAAACACCATATATTTT.

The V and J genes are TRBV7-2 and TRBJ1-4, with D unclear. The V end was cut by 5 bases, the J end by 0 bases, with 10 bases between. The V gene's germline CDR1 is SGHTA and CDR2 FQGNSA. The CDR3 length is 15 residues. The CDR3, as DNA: TGTGCCAGCAGCCGAGAAAGTTCAACTAATGAAAAACTGTTTTTT. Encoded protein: CASSRESSTNEKLFF.

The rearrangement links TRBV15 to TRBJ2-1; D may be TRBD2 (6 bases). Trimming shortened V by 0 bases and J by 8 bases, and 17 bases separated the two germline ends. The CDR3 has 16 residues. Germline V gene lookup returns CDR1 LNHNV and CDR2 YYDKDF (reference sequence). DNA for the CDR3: TGTGCCACCAGCAGAGATACGTCGGGAGAGGGAGATGAGCAGTTCTTC. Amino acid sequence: CATSRDTSGEGDEQFF.

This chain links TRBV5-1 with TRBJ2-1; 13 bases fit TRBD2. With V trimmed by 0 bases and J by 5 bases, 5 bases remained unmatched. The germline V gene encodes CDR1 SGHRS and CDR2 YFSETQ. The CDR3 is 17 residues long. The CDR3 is CASSLELAGGSHNEQFF. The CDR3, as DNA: TGCGCCAGCAGCTTGGAACTAGCGGGAGGGTCGCACAATGAGCAGTTCTTC.

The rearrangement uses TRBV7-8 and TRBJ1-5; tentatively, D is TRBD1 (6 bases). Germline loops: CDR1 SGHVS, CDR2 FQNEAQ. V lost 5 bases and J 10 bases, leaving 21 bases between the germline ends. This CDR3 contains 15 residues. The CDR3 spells CASSLGTPTRTPQHF. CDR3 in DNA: TGTGCCAGCAGCCTCGGGACACCTACTCGTACCCCCCAGCATTTT. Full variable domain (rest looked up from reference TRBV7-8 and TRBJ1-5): GAGVSQSPRYKVAKRGQDVALRCDPISGHVSLFWYQQALGQGPEFLTYFQNEAQLDKSGLPSDRFFAERPEGSVSTLKIQRTQQEDSAVYLCASSLGTPTRTPQHFGDGTRLSIL.

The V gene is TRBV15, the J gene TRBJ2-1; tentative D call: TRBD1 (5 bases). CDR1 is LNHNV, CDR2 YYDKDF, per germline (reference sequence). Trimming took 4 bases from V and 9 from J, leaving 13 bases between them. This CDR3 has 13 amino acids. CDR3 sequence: CATSNKYQGEQFF. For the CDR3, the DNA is TGTGCCACCAGCAACAAATACCAGGGTGAGCAGTTCTTC.

The CDR3 sequence: CASSLLPGAEGQTQYF. The CDR3 DNA reads as TGCGCCAGCAGCCTCCTCCCAGGGGCCGAAGGGCAGACCCAGTACTTC. The V call is TRBV5-1, the J call TRBJ2-5; D perhaps matches TRBD1 (6 bases). Trimming left V 4 bases short and J 6 bases short, with 22 bases between. Germline CDR1 is SGHRS and CDR2 is YFSETQ. The CDR3 consists of 16 residues.

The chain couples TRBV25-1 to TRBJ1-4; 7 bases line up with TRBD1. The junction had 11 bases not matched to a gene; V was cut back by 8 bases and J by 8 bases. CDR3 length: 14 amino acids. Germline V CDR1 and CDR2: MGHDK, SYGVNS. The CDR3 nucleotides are TGTGCCAGCGCCTTAACAGGGGACGCGGAAAAACTGTTTTTT. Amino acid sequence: CASALTGDAEKLFF.

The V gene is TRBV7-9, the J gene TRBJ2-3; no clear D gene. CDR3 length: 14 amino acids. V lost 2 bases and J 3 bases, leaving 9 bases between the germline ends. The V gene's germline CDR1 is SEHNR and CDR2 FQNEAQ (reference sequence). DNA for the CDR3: TGTGCCAGCAGCTTACGAGGCGTAACAGATACGCAGTATTTT. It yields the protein CASSLRGVTDTQYF.

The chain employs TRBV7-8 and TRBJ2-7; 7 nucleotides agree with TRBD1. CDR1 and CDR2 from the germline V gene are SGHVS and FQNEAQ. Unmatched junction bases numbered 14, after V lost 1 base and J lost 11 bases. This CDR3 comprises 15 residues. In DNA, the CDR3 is TGTGCCAGCAGCTTAGGGGCCGGGACAGTAGTATCGAAGTACGTC. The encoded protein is CASSLGAGTVVSKYV.

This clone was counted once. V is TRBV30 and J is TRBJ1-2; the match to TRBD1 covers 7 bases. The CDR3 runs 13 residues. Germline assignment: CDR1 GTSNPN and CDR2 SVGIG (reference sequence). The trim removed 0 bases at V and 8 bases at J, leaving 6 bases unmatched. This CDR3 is CAWSVRDSTGYTF. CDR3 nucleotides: TGTGCCTGGAGTGTAAGGGACAGCACCGGCTACACCTTC.

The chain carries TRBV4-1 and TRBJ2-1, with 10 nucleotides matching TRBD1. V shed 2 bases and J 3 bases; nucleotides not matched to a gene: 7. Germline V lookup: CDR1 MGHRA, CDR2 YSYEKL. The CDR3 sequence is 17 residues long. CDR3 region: CASSQYTGTGVYNEQFF. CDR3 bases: TGCGCCAGCAGCCAATATACCGGGACAGGGGTCTACAATGAGCAGTTCTTC.

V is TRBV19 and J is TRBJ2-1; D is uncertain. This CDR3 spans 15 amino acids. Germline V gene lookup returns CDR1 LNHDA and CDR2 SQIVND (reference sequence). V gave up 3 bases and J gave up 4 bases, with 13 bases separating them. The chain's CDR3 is CASSIVATNYNEQFF. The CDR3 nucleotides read TGTGCCAGTAGTATCGTTGCCACTAATTACAATGAGCAGTTCTTC.

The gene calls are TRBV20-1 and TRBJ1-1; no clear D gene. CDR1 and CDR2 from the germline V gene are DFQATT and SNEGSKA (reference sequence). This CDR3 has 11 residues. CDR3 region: CSLTRVTEAFF. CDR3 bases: TGCAGCCTTACTAGGGTCACTGAAGCTTTCTTT.

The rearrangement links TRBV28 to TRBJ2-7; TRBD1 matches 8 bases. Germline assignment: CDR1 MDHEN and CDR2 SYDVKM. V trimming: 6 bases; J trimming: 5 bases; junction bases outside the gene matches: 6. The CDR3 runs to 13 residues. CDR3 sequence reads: CASSLTGEDEQYF. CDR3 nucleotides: TGTGCCAGCAGCCTGACAGGGGAGGACGAGCAGTACTTC. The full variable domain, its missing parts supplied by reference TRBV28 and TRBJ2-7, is DVKVTQSSRYLVKRTGEKVFLECVQDMDHENMFWYRQDPGLGLRLIYFSYDVKMKEKGDIPEGYSVSREKKERFSLILESASTNQTSMYLCASSLTGEDEQYFGPGTRLTVT.

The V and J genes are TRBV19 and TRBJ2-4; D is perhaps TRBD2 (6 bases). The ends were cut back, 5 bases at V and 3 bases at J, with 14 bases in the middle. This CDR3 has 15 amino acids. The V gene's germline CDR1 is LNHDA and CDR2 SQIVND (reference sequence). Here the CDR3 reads CASSVGGVVKNIQYF. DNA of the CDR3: TGTGCCAGTAGTGTGGGGGGAGTGGTCAAAAACATTCAGTACTTC.

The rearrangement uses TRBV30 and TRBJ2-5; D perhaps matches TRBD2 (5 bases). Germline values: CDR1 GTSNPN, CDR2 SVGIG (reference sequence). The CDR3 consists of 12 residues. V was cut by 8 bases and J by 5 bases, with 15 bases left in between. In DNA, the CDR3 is TGTGCCGAGACCCGGGGTGGGGAGACCCAGTACTTC. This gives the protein CAETRGGETQYF. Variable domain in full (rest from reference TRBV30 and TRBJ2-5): SQTIHQWPATLVQPVGSPLSLECTVEGTSNPNLYWYRQAAGRGLQLLFYSVGIGQISSEVPQNLSASRPQDRQFILSSKKLLLSDSGFYLCAETRGGETQYFGPGTRLLVL.